Only a few counts were recorded for the clone carrying this T cell receptor (beta chain). Germline CDR1 reads LGHDT; CDR2 reads YNNKEL (reference sequence). This CDR3 has 15 amino acids. V was clipped by 1 base and J by 3 bases, with 10 bases between them. This entry comes from a study of blood T cells in healthy people across ages. The second PCR ran 7 to 11 cycles with a sample-barcoded 5' primer and J-beta primers. TCRdb re-called the 5' RACE reads through MiXCR, storing one row per CDR3 protein. The table lists approximately 780,000 distinct CDR3 sequences, around a quarter of them singletons, with 3% in the top ten. The sample also formed part of further work on T cells of mothers and their children. From that study: With the M1S primer of the second PCR, sample barcodes and 2-4 random nucleotides were added. Sequencing returned over 8.5 million TCR beta CDR3 reads per mother and some 3 million per child.

The receptor's source is a boy younger than 18 in good health. The chain uses TRBV3-1 and TRBJ1-5; D not certain. The sample consisted of blood. In DNA, the CDR3 is TGTGCCAGCAGCCAAGGGGGAGCCTACAATCAGCCCCAGCATTTT. Residues: CASSQGGAYNQPQHF.